Below, 10 T cell receptor beta chains from the same sample are listed, as sequenced in a study of T-cell reconstitution after alpha-beta-depleted transplantation in children (dated by TCRdb to the mid-2010s). The library was made by PCR. Instrument used: Illumina HiSeq 2500. TCR library preparation used molecular barcoding, with unique molecular identifiers applied to normalize quantification of the TCRbeta repertoire. TCRdb reran the public reads through fastp at Q25 and MiXCR, keeping productive beta chains. Every distinct CDR3 protein forms one entry, paired with its most common genes and DNA. The sample table shows around 64,000 distinct CDR3 sequences, and about a tenth are seen once. The ten largest make up approximately 13% of the sample. Read against the paper, the sample's treatment or condition label means: allogeneic hematopoietic cell transplantation with graft depleted of TCRalphabeta T cells and CD19 B cells.

The source material was PBMCs, sampled before TCRalphabeta/CD19-depleted stem cell transplant. The receptors stem from a boy younger than 18 with acute myeloid leukemia, due to receive a stem cell transplant.

This clonotype was observed many times. The chain recombines TRBV12-3 or TRBV12-4 with TRBJ2-1; either TRBD1 or TRBD2 may supply D (5 bases each). This CDR3 is built from 18 residues. The V gene lost 4 bases and the J gene lost 10 bases, with 29 bases spanning the gap. The CDR3 bases are TGTGCCAGCAGTTCCCATGGGGGTCCGAATATTTCTAATGGAGAGCAGTTCTTC. Translation gives CASSSHGGPNISNGEQFF.

In this sample, this clonotype turned up many times. The rearrangement uses TRBV10-3 and TRBJ1-4, with D possibly being TRBD1 (6 bases). Germline CDR1 ENHRY, CDR2 SYGVKD. The ends were cut back, 4 bases at V and 8 bases at J, with 17 bases in the middle. The CDR3 spans 15 residues. CDR3 sequence: CAISVKTGRMEKLFF. CDR3 sequence (DNA): TGTGCCATCAGTGTTAAGACAGGCCGTATGGAAAAACTGTTTTTT.

This clonotype came up many times. This chain connects TRBV5-1 to TRBJ1-6; D might be TRBD1 (6 bases). V was clipped by 4 bases and J by 6 bases, with 11 bases between them. CDR1 SGHRS and CDR2 YFSETQ come from the germline V gene. The CDR3 runs to 14 residues. The DNA of the CDR3 is TGCGCCAGCAGCCTACAGGGTGCTAATTCACCCCTCCACTTT. Translation gives CASSLQGANSPLHF.

This clonotype occurred many times. The V gene is TRBV12-3 or TRBV12-4, the J gene TRBJ2-6; unclear D gene. The CDR3 loop spans 14 amino acids. The V gene lost 5 bases and the J gene lost 4 bases, with 9 bases spanning the gap. The CDR3 nucleotides read TGTGCCAGCAGTGGGGTACTGGGGGCCAACGTCCTGACTTTC. Protein: CASSGVLGANVLTF.

This clonotype is medium-sized. The V gene is TRBV5-6, the J gene TRBJ2-3; D remains ambiguous. V was cut by 2 bases and J by 0 bases, with 13 bases left in between. The CDR3 length is 16 residues. Germline V gene lookup returns CDR1 SGHDT and CDR2 YYEEEE. In DNA form, the CDR3 reads TGTGCCAGCAGCTTTGCCGACCATCCTAGCACAGATACGCAGTATTTT. Its protein is CASSFADHPSTDTQYF.

This clonotype was counted ten times or more. J is TRBJ2-1 and V is TRBV5-6; 10 bases are shared with TRBD1. This CDR3 spans 15 amino acids. V lost 4 bases to trimming and J lost 6 bases; unmatched junction nucleotides: 7. The germline gives CDR1 SGHDT, CDR2 YYEEEE. The CDR3 loop is CASSGGTGAGNEQFF. CDR3 DNA sequence: TGTGCCAGCAGCGGGGGGACAGGGGCGGGCAATGAGCAGTTCTTC.

This clonotype was seen ten or more times. The chain uses TRBV10-3 and TRBJ2-1; 10 positions agree with TRBD2. Germline V gene sequence: CDR1 ENHRY, CDR2 SYGVKD. CDR3 length equals 16 residues. The J segment lost 6 bases and the V segment lost 6 bases, leaving 11 bases of the junction unmatched. CDR3 bases: TGTGCCATCAGGACCCGGGGTAGCGGGAGGATCAATGAGCAGTTCTTC. It is translated as CAIRTRGSGRINEQFF.

With regard to this clonotype: A much larger clone sits a single nucleotide away, making a read error possible. The chain employs TRBV27 and TRBJ2-7; 8 positions agree with TRBD1. Looked up from germline, CDR1 is MNHEY and CDR2 is SMNVEV (reference sequence). J was trimmed by 1 base and V by 8 bases; bases with no gene match: 4. The CDR3 covers 13 residues. CDR3 bases: TGTGCCAGCGTGGACAGGGCGTCCTACGAGCAGTACGTC. Translating it yields CASVDRASYEQYV.

The table lists this clonotype with many counts. The V and J genes are TRBV4-2 and TRBJ2-5; D not certain. CDR1 and CDR2 from the germline V gene are LGHNA and YNFKEQ. CDR3 length: 14 amino acids. V lost 4 bases, J lost 1 base, and 10 bases lay in between. CDR3: CASSPVGLQETQYF. Here the CDR3 DNA reads TGTGCCAGCAGCCCCGTCGGGCTCCAAGAGACCCAGTACTTC.

This chain links TRBV7-9 with TRBJ2-2, with D unclear. With 4 bases removed from V and 7 bases from J, the gap between germline ends came to 13 bases. This CDR3 region has 14 residues. Germline CDR1 and CDR2: SEHNR and FQNEAQ (reference sequence). CDR3 DNA: TGTGCCAGCAGCTCCGACCCTGGGGACGGGGAGCTGTTTTTT. It specifies CASSSDPGDGELFF.